A selection of T cell receptor beta chains follows, all from one sample in a study of blood T cell repertoires in COVID-19. Sequencing was performed with immunoSEQ multiplex PCR; in TCRdb, only in-frame clones are kept and a portion is missing. The table lists some 31,000 clones, around 85% of them singletons. Material for sequencing was peripheral blood. All receptors derive from a human donor with acute or convalescent COVID-19. The donor label of this sample is uncertain. Each CDR3 is given with its conserved first and last residue. The order of the fields is V gene, J gene, clone size, D gene, CDR3 DNA, CDR3 protein. D genes are given only for firm matches. Part of the rows lack a size; the others show once, few, many or a class for expanded clones.

v_call: TRBV10-2; j_call: TRBJ1-1; clone_size: NA; d_call: NA; cdr3_nt: TGCGCCAGCAGTGAGGCCAGGAACACTGAAGCTTTCTTT; cdr3_aa: CASSEARNTEAFF
v_call: TRBV3-1/TRBV3-2; j_call: TRBJ1-3; clone_size: once; d_call: NA; cdr3_nt: TGTGCCAGCAGCCAACCGGCTGGAAACACCATATATTTT; cdr3_aa: CASSQPAGNTIYF
v_call: TRBV5-4; j_call: TRBJ2-5; clone_size: NA; d_call: NA; cdr3_nt: TGTGCCAGCAGCTCAGGCGGGACGCAGCAAGAGACCCAGTACTTC; cdr3_aa: CASSSGGTQQETQYF
v_call: TRBV5-1; j_call: TRBJ1-1; clone_size: NA; d_call: NA; cdr3_nt: TGCGCCAGCAGCTTGGGGCCAACGAACACTGAAGCTTTCTTT; cdr3_aa: CASSLGPTNTEAFF
v_call: TRBV2; j_call: TRBJ1-6; clone_size: once; d_call: NA; cdr3_nt: TGTGCCAGCAACACAGGGTATAATTCACCCCTCCACTTT; cdr3_aa: CASNTGYNSPLHF
v_call: TRBV5-4; j_call: TRBJ1-1; clone_size: few; d_call: NA; cdr3_nt: TGTGCCAGCAGCGGAGGGTTGTTGACGAACACTGAAGCTTTCTTT; cdr3_aa: CASSGGLLTNTEAFF
v_call: TRBV3-1/TRBV3-2; j_call: TRBJ1-4; clone_size: NA; d_call: NA; cdr3_nt: TGTGCCAGCAGCTCGAACCCAGCTAATGAAAAACTGTTTTTT; cdr3_aa: CASSSNPANEKLFF
v_call: TRBV7-2; j_call: TRBJ2-7; clone_size: NA; d_call: TRBD2; cdr3_nt: TGTGCCAGCAGCTTAGACGGGGGGGCATACGAGCAGTACTTC; cdr3_aa: CASSLDGGAYEQYF
v_call: TRBV27; j_call: TRBJ2-3; clone_size: once; d_call: TRBD1; cdr3_nt: TGTGCCAGCCCGAAGGACAGGGTACTCCTTTCAGATACGCAGTATTTT; cdr3_aa: CASPKDRVLLSDTQYF
v_call: TRBV11-3; j_call: TRBJ2-7; clone_size: NA; d_call: NA; cdr3_nt: TGTGCCAGCAGCTTAGATCCTAGCTGGTACGAGCAGTACTTC; cdr3_aa: CASSLDPSWYEQYF
v_call: TRBV14; j_call: TRBJ2-2; clone_size: NA; d_call: NA; cdr3_nt: TGTGCCAGCAGCCCCCTGGGACACGCGAACACCGGGGAGCTGTTTTTT; cdr3_aa: CASSPLGHANTGELFF
v_call: TRBV5-4; j_call: TRBJ1-4; clone_size: NA; d_call: NA; cdr3_nt: TGTGCCAGCAGCCCGGACGGGGAGGAAGAAAAACTGTTTTTT; cdr3_aa: CASSPDGEEEKLFF
v_call: TRBV11-2; j_call: TRBJ2-4; clone_size: NA; d_call: TRBD2; cdr3_nt: TGTGCCAGCAGCTTAGGCGGGAGCCCGATTGTAGCCAAAAACATTCAGTACTTC; cdr3_aa: CASSLGGSPIVAKNIQYF
v_call: TRBV4-2; j_call: TRBJ2-3; clone_size: NA; d_call: TRBD2; cdr3_nt: TGTGCCAGCAGCCAAGGACTAGCGGGGCCCGCAGATACGCAGTATTTT; cdr3_aa: CASSQGLAGPADTQYF
v_call: TRBV28; j_call: TRBJ1-2; clone_size: NA; d_call: TRBD1; cdr3_nt: TGTGCCAGCGGGGAGGCGGGACAGGGTATCGACTATGGCTACACCTTC; cdr3_aa: CASGEAGQGIDYGYTF
v_call: TRBV7-9; j_call: TRBJ1-2; clone_size: once; d_call: NA; cdr3_nt: TGTGCCAGCAGCTTAGCGGACAGTGGCTACACCTTC; cdr3_aa: CASSLADSGYTF
v_call: TRBV11-3; j_call: TRBJ1-1; clone_size: few; d_call: NA; cdr3_nt: TGTGCCAGCAGCTTAAGAGGTGAAGCTTTCTTT; cdr3_aa: CASSLRGEAFF
v_call: TRBV6-5; j_call: TRBJ1-3; clone_size: NA; d_call: NA; cdr3_nt: TGTGCCAGCATTAAGGGAGGCACTGGAAACACCATATATTTT; cdr3_aa: CASIKGGTGNTIYF
v_call: TRBV4-3; j_call: TRBJ1-2; clone_size: NA; d_call: TRBD1; cdr3_nt: TGCGCCAGCAGCCAAGTATTAGGGACAGGGGACTATGGCTACACCTTC; cdr3_aa: CASSQVLGTGDYGYTF
v_call: TRBV6-2/TRBV6-3; j_call: TRBJ2-7; clone_size: NA; d_call: TRBD2; cdr3_nt: TGTGCCAGCAGTTTAGCGGGAGGGCCGGAAGAGCAGTACTTC; cdr3_aa: CASSLAGGPEEQYF
v_call: TRBV6-1; j_call: TRBJ1-6; clone_size: NA; d_call: NA; cdr3_nt: TGTGCCAGCAGTGAAGTTAATAATTCACCCCTCCACTTT; cdr3_aa: CASSEVNNSPLHF
v_call: TRBV5-8; j_call: TRBJ2-6; clone_size: NA; d_call: NA; cdr3_nt: TGTGCCAGCAGCCACAGGGCTGGGGCCAACGTCCTGACTTTC; cdr3_aa: CASSHRAGANVLTF
v_call: TRBV9; j_call: TRBJ1-3; clone_size: NA; d_call: TRBD1; cdr3_nt: TGTGCCAGCAGCCCAGCAGGGACAGGGGTAAACACCATATATTTT; cdr3_aa: CASSPAGTGVNTIYF
v_call: TRBV7-9; j_call: TRBJ1-5; clone_size: NA; d_call: NA; cdr3_nt: TGTGCCAGCAGCTTAGGGTCGGCGGGGGATTGGAAGCCCCAGCATTTT; cdr3_aa: CASSLGSAGDWKPQHF
v_call: TRBV27; j_call: TRBJ1-2; clone_size: once; d_call: NA; cdr3_nt: TGTGCCACCCCCGGAGTCCCCCACCCACGGTCGGGTCGATATGGCTACACCTTC; cdr3_aa: CATPGVPHPRSGRYGYTF
v_call: TRBV18; j_call: TRBJ1-6; clone_size: once; d_call: NA; cdr3_nt: TGTGCCAGCTCACACGAGAATTCACCCCTCCACTTT; cdr3_aa: CASSHENSPLHF
v_call: TRBV2; j_call: TRBJ1-1; clone_size: NA; d_call: TRBD1; cdr3_nt: TGTGCCACCCGGGACAGGTGGGACACTGAAGCTTTCTTT; cdr3_aa: CATRDRWDTEAFF
v_call: TRBV7-8; j_call: TRBJ1-6; clone_size: NA; d_call: NA; cdr3_nt: TGTGCCAGCAGCCTCGGGAGTACATATAATTCACCCCTCCACTTT; cdr3_aa: CASSLGSTYNSPLHF